This TCR beta chain originates from a study of cytomegalovirus exposure and HLA in healthy donors. Across the whole study: Prior work identified roughly 120 million unique TCR beta sequences in around 170 million T cells.

Healthy bone marrow donors formed the donor group. PCR was performed using 60 Vbeta and 13 Jbeta primers. The method was immunoSEQ multiplex PCR; TCRdb's version includes in-frame clones alone and lacks a portion of them. This table holds roughly 130,000 clones, roughly four fifths found once. General study points: Most likely, a cluster of highly shared sequence variants arose as a sequencing artifact. Among donors in an Asian-associated ancestry cluster, a later analysis reportedly found fewer N-insertions than the roughly 650-donor mean.

Between the trimmed V and J ends, which lost 2 bases and 0 bases, there was a span of 11 bases. The CDR3 has 16 residues. Germline V CDR1 and CDR2: SGHTA, FQGNSA. Comment on this clone: Its antigen is as yet unknown.

Material: PBMCs. The source of this sequence is a male donor in good health and CMV-seropositive. The chain is built from TRBV7-2 and TRBJ1-3, with D possibly matching TRBD1 (6 bases). Here the CDR3 reads CASSLPSGASGNTIYF. DNA of the CDR3: TGTGCCAGCAGCTTACCCTCAGGGGCCTCTGGAAACACCATATATTTT. Filled out from reference TRBV7-2 and TRBJ1-3, the complete variable domain reads GAGVSQSPSNKVTEKGKDVELRCDPISGHTALYWYRQSLGQGLEFLIYFQGNSAPDKSGLPSDRFSAERTGGSVSTLTIQRTQQEDSAVYLCASSLPSGASGNTIYFGEGSWLTVV.